This entry features one T cell receptor beta chain sequence. Antigen unknown. These data are taken from a study of PD-1 blockade in classical Hodgkin lymphoma. Background on the study: A 3 mg/kg intravenous dose of nivolumab was received by patients every 2 weeks.

Stated time point: cycle 4 day 1 (C4D1), after five to seven weeks of nivolumab. Relapses following autologous stem cell transplantation were seen in all patients, with brentuximab vedotin exposure varying. Patients' outcomes at their best amounted to complete response, partial response or progressive disease. Findings of the study overall: Exclusion applied to patients who initiated nivolumab less than 1 year following ASCT. Only CD4+ TCR diversity, not CD8+, had risen significantly by C4D1.

There are 15 residues in the CDR3. Germline CDR1 SEHNR, CDR2 FQNEAQ (reference sequence). Trimming removed 0 bases at V and 4 bases at J, with 12 bases between. Sequencing used immunoSEQ multiplex PCR; TCRdb keeps in-frame clones, though not all of them. In the table there are 21,000 or so clones, around 89% of which are singletons. Source: peripheral blood mononuclear cells (PBMCs), taken before the fourth cycle of nivolumab. This sequence joins TRBV7-9 and TRBJ1-2; possible D gene TRBD1, 6 bases. This TCR was sampled from a human donor with classical Hodgkin lymphoma. CDR3 loop: CASSLALGASYGYTF. CDR3 bases: TGTGCCAGCAGCTTAGCGCTGGGGGCGAGCTATGGCTACACCTTC.